This TCR beta chain appears in the sequencing data of a study of shared clonotypes between healthy human individuals. Findings and caveats of the study: Researchers sampled blood only, noting tissue repertoires likely differ.

Only CD45RO-negative cells positively selected for CCR7 counted as naive CD8 cells, so terminally differentiated effector memory CD45RA+ cells were excluded. To note about this clone: Its antigen is unidentified.

Method: immunoSEQ multiplex PCR; TCRdb's copy keeps in-frame clones and lacks some. The sample lists about 2.2 million clones, over 85% occurring once. Sequences were obtained from naive CD8+ T cells from PBMCs. This clonotype was obtained from a young man in good health. Some clones in this sample may be carry-over from other donors' samples.

For the CDR3, the DNA is TGTGCCAGCAGCTTAGGAGTAGCGGGAGTCTACGAGCAGTACTTC. Residues: CASSLGVAGVYEQYF. The chain couples TRBV11-2 to TRBJ2-7; 9 nucleotides match TRBD2. Germline V CDR1 and CDR2: SGHAT, FQNNGV. This CDR3 spans 15 amino acids. The ends lost 1 base at V and 3 bases at J; junction bases unmatched: 4.